The sequence of this TCR beta chain was determined in a study of blood T cell repertoires in COVID-19. Study overall: Samples representing acute and convalescent COVID-19 were sourced from the United States, Italy and Spain. PBMCs, B-cell-depleted T cells, or T cells provided the cDNA or gDNA that made up the material.

Sequencing used immunoSEQ multiplex PCR; TCRdb keeps in-frame clones, though not all of them. The table shows 130,000 or so clones, with around four fifths occurring only once. This clone was observed once. Source material: peripheral blood. This TCR came from a human donor in a cohort sampled during active COVID-19.

The CDR3 sequence: CASSADRLVFF. CDR3 bases: TGTGCCAGCAGTGCTGACAGACTGGTGTTTTTT. This chain uses TRBV12-3 or TRBV12-4 with TRBJ1-4, with TRBD1 as a possible D gene (5 bases). The CDR3 length is 11 residues. V dropped 5 bases and J dropped 15 bases, with 13 bases sitting between them.